This T cell receptor (beta chain) stems from a study of CXCR3-negative and CXCR3-positive naive CD8 T cells. Overall study results and limits: CXCR3-negative and CXCR3-positive naive cells shared comparable TRBV-TRBJ usage, but memory cells did not. Hydrophobicity of TRB CDR3s was greater in CXCR3-positive naive cells than in CXCR3-negative naive cells.

The method, 5' RACE with UMI labels, was used to prepare the TRB cDNA libraries. TCRdb re-called the 5' RACE reads, yielding one record per CDR3 amino acid sequence without DNA. Reported are under 75,000 distinct CDR3 sequences; the ten largest clones contain 0.55% to 0.85%. Germline CDR1 is SGHTA and CDR2 is FQGNSA. The CDR3 length is 11 residues. Remarks on this clonotype: Its specificity is not known.

By phenotype, naive CD8+ T cells were CD45RO-CCR7+CD27+CD95-. The rearrangement links TRBV7-2 to TRBJ2-7. The sequencing sample was made of naive CXCR3+ CD8+ T cells from blood. Subset noted: CD45RO-CCR7+CD27+CD95- naive CD8+ T cells expressing CXCR3 (TNR3+). The receptor was isolated from a human donor in good health. Some clones in this sample may be carry-over from other donors' samples. CDR3 residues: CASSLLDEQYF.